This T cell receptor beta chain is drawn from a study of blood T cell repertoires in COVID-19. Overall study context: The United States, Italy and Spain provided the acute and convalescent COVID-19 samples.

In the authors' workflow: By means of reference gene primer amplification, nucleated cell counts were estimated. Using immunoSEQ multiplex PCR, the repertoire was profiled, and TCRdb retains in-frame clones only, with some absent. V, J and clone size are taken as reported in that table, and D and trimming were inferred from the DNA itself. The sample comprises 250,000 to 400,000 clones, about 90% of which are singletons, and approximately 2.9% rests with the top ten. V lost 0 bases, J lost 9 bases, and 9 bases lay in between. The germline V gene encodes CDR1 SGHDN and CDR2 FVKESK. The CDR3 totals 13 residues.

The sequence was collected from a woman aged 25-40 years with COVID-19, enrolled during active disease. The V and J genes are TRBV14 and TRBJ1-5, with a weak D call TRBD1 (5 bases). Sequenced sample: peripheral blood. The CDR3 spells CASSQDQGAPQHF. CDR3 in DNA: TGTGCCAGCAGCCAAGATCAGGGTGCGCCCCAGCATTTT.